Listed below are T cell receptor beta chains from one sample, sequenced in a study of blood T cell repertoires in COVID-19. Some clones are missing from TCRdb's copy, which holds only in-frame ones; the method was immunoSEQ multiplex PCR. Of a few hundred thousand clones listed, 80% to 90% were seen once; the top ten hold 6.2%. The source material was peripheral blood. The origin of the receptors is a man aged 60-69 years with acute or convalescent COVID-19. The CDR3 runs from the conserved cysteine through the conserved F or W. D genes are given only for firm matches. Some rows mark clone size as missing; the rest say once, few, many or name a class of expanded clone.

-,TRBJ1-2,TRBV28,TRBD1,TGTGCCAGCAGTTTACAGGGGGCGGGATATGGCTACACCTTC,CASSLQGAGYGYTF
-,TRBJ1-2,TRBV10-3,TRBD1,TGTGCCATCAGTGAGTCGACAGGGCTGATGAACTATGGCTACACCTTC,CAISESTGLMNYGYTF
few,TRBJ2-7,TRBV7-2,TRBD2,TGTGCCAGCAGCTTAGTAGTTAGCGGGAGGGCGCAGCAGTACTTC,CASSLVVSGRAQQYF
-,TRBJ2-5,TRBV7-2,TRBD2,TGTGCCAGCAGCTTAGGACTAGCGGGAGAAGTCGGAGAGACCCAGTACTTC,CASSLGLAGEVGETQYF
-,TRBJ2-7,TRBV9,TRBD1,TGTGCCAGCAGCGTAGGCATTGAAGGGACAGGACAGGACGAGCAGTACTTC,CASSVGIEGTGQDEQYF
-,TRBJ1-3,TRBV19,TRBD1,TGTGCCAGTAGAACCGGACAGGGGGCAAGAGGAAACACCATATATTTT,CASRTGQGARGNTIYF
-,TRBJ2-7,TRBV5-1,-,TGCGCCAGCAGCTTGGATGGGCTATTCTCCTACGAGCAGTACTTC,CASSLDGLFSYEQYF
-,TRBJ1-5,TRBV10-3,-,TGTGCCATCAGACAGGGACCAAATCAGCCCCAGCATTTT,CAIRQGPNQPQHF
-,TRBJ2-1,TRBV30,-,TGTGCCTGGAGTGTTAGACTAATTTACAATGAGCAGTTCTTC,CAWSVRLIYNEQFF
-,TRBJ1-3,TRBV14,TRBD1,TGTGCCAGCAGCCGGGGACAGCCGAGCTCTGGAAACACCATATATTTT,CASSRGQPSSGNTIYF
few,TRBJ2-7,TRBV21-1,-,TGTGCCAGCCAGGACGAGCACCAGGGCCACGAGCAGTACTTC,CASQDEHQGHEQYF
-,TRBJ2-7,TRBV5-4,-,TGTGCCAGCAGCTTGGACCGGGGGATGGTGTACGAGCAGTACTTC,CASSLDRGMVYEQYF
-,TRBJ2-2,TRBV28,-,TGTGCCAGCAGTTTAGACAGGTCTGACACCGGGGAGCTGTTTTTT,CASSLDRSDTGELFF
-,TRBJ2-3,TRBV9,-,TGTGCCAGCAGCGTAGGATCTCTAGCGAGGGCAGATACGCAGTATTTT,CASSVGSLARADTQYF
-,TRBJ1-1,TRBV6-2/TRBV6-3,-,TGTGCCAGCAGTTACCGGGGACACCAGAACACTGAAGCTTTCTTT,CASSYRGHQNTEAFF
-,TRBJ2-6,TRBV25-1,-,TGTGCCACCTCAGTCTCTGGGGCCAACGTCCTGACTTTC,CATSVSGANVLTF
-,TRBJ1-2,TRBV4-1,-,TGCGCCAGCAGCCAAGATCTGGGGGGGCAGCTCTATGGCTACACCTTC,CASSQDLGGQLYGYTF
few,TRBJ2-7,TRBV6-2/TRBV6-3,TRBD1,TGTGCCAGCAGTTACCCAACCGGGACAGGGGTAGATGACGAGCAGTACTTC,CASSYPTGTGVDDEQYF
-,TRBJ2-7,TRBV5-1,TRBD1,TGCGCCAGCAGCTCGCAGGGGGCTGTCTACGAGCAGTACTTC,CASSSQGAVYEQYF
-,TRBJ1-2,TRBV28,TRBD1,TGTGCCAGCAGTACACAGGGGAAGGGTGGCTACACCTTC,CASSTQGKGGYTF
once,TRBJ2-5,TRBV9,TRBD1,TGTGCCAGCAGCGTAGCTAGACAGGGTGGCCAAGAGACCCAGTACTTC,CASSVARQGGQETQYF
-,TRBJ2-1,TRBV7-8,TRBD2,TGTGCCAGCAGCTTAGGTCGTGGACTAGCGGGAGGGGAGGGCAATGAGCAGTTCTTC,CASSLGRGLAGGEGNEQFF
-,TRBJ2-1,TRBV6-5,TRBD2,TGTGCCAGCAGTTACGGCCAGACTAGCGGGAGGGGTGAGCAGTTCTTC,CASSYGQTSGRGEQFF
-,TRBJ1-6,TRBV7-6,TRBD1,TGTGCCAGCAGTCGGGACAGGGGGCGGGATTCACCCCTCCACTTT,CASSRDRGRDSPLHF
once,TRBJ1-1,TRBV5-1,-,TGCGCCAGCAGCGCAGGGGTTGCGAACACTGAAGCTTTCTTT,CASSAGVANTEAFF
-,TRBJ1-6,TRBV9,-,TGTGCCAGCAGCGTAGTTCAGTCTAATTCACCCCTCCACTTT,CASSVVQSNSPLHF